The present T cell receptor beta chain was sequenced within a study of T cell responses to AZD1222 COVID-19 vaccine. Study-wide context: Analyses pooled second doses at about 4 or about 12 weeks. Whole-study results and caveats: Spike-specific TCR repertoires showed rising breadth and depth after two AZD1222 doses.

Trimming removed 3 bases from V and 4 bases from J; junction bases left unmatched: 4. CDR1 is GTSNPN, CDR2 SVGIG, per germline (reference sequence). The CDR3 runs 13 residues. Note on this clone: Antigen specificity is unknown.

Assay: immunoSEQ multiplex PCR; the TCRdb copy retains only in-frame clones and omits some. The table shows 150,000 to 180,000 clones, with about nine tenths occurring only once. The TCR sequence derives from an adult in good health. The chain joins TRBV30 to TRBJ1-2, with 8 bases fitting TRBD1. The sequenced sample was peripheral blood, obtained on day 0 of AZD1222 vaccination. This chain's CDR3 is CAWSETGVYGYTF. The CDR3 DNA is TGTGCCTGGAGCGAGACAGGGGTCTATGGCTACACCTTC.